The rows below give T cell receptor beta chains drawn from one sample of a study of regulatory T cells in long-lasting Graves disease. TCRdb re-called the multiplex PCR reads with MiXCR, one entry per CDR3 protein. The table has 400,000 to 500,000 distinct CDR3 sequences, around 15% seen once; the top ten hold about a sixth. The data were also submitted as part of a second study, on T cells in Graves' hyperthyroidism and ophthalmopathy.

The sample consisted of peripheral blood mononuclear cells (PBMCs), taken at new diagnosis, from a patient treated with antithyroid drugs. The source is a woman aged 45-59 years with Graves disease. Both conserved end residues are part of each CDR3. Fields, in order: V gene, J gene, clone size, D gene, CDR3 DNA, CDR3 protein. A D gene is named only where the DNA matches it firmly. The size of a clone is reported for some rows only, either as once, few or many, or as a class for expanded clones.

TRBV5-1,TRBJ2-1,few,TRBD2,TGCGCCAGCAGCTTGGCGGATAGCGGGGTTAATGAGCAGTTCTTC,CASSLADSGVNEQFF
TRBV28,TRBJ1-5,many,NA,TGTGCCAGCAATCTTGAACAGGGATTGAGTCAGCCCCAGCATTTT,CASNLEQGLSQPQHF
TRBV2,TRBJ2-1,few,NA,TGTGCCAGCGGGGGCAGGAGCTCCTACAATGAGCAGCTCTTC,CASGGRSSYNEQLF
TRBV5-6,TRBJ2-7,many,TRBD2,TGTGCCAGCAGCTTGGGTCGGGAGGTCTCCTACGAGCAGTACTTC,CASSLGREVSYEQYF
TRBV3-1,TRBJ2-1,many,NA,TGTGCCAGCAGCCCTGCGTGGAATGAGCAGTTCTTC,CASSPAWNEQFF
TRBV9,TRBJ2-7,many,NA,TGTGCCAGCAGCGTAGGGTTGGGGGCCGCCTACGAGCAGTACTTC,CASSVGLGAAYEQYF
TRBV2,TRBJ2-3,few,TRBD1,TGTGCCAGCAGCTATCGACCCGGGACAGGGGCCACGCCAGATACGCAGTATTTT,CASSYRPGTGATPDTQYF
TRBV30,TRBJ2-3,many,NA,TGTGCCTGGAGGGCTAGCGGCACAGATACGCAGTATTTT,CAWRASGTDTQYF
TRBV5-5,TRBJ2-1,NA,NA,TGTGCCAGCAGCTCTCGGCCCGCAGGGGAGCAGTTCTTC,CASSSRPAGEQFF
TRBV28,TRBJ2-7,many,NA,TGTGCCAGCAGTTTAAAGGGATACGAGATCTACGAGCAGTACTTC,CASSLKGYEIYEQYF